What follows is one TCR beta chain and its context. Its antigen is still unknown. As every portion of the isolated RNA was reverse transcribed, the sequencing read expressed TCRB transcripts. This table comes from immunoSEQ multiplex PCR, and its TCRdb copy is limited to in-frame clones, with some not included. The table lists over 150,000 clones, around 10% of them singletons. This sample is part of a study of beta chain features in type 1 diabetes. Findings of the study overall: Within each of all four CD4+ subsets, Type 1 diabetes patients had TCRB CDR3s that were moderately but significantly shorter.

Staining for CD45RO/CCR7/CD25/CD127/CD95/CD27 allowed sorting of CD4+ naive, central memory, regulatory and stem cell-like memory cells. Sequencing was carried out using central memory CD4+ T cells from blood. This sequence originates from a man aged 25-45 years with type 1 diabetes.

The chain's CDR3 is CASSLAPNQNEKLFF. In DNA, the CDR3 is TGCGCCAGCAGCTTGGCCCCTAACCAAAATGAAAAACTGTTTTTT. This rearrangement joins TRBV5-1 to TRBJ1-4; D uncertain. Germline V CDR1 and CDR2: SGHRS, YFSETQ. The V and J ends lost 0 bases and 5 bases respectively, with 11 bases between them. The CDR3 extends over 15 amino acids.